Here is one TCR beta chain with its context. Its antigen remains unidentified. V lost 0 bases, J lost 3 bases, and 6 bases lay in between. CDR1 and CDR2 from the germline V gene are KGHSH and LQKENI. This CDR3 is 14 amino acids long. Stated treatment: roughly 18 received Ad26.COV2.S at low or high dose, single or two shots; 5 received placebo; per-sample allocation not given. Collection of the samples took place on day 63 after the first injection of vaccine or placebo. Some clones are missing from TCRdb's copy, which holds only in-frame ones; the method was immunoSEQ multiplex PCR. The sample holds 380,000 or so clones; 80% to 90% are singletons and the top ten take around 7.4%. This sample was taken from a study of Ad26.COV2.S vaccination and SARS-CoV-2 variants. Study as a whole: Recipients of Ad26.COV2.S got it intramuscularly, once or twice 56 days apart. Overall study findings and caveats: Spike-specific TCR breadth ran higher among vaccine recipients than placebo recipients.

This clonotype originated in a person between 18 and 59 years old who received the Ad26.COV2.S COVID-19 vaccine or a placebo. This specimen was peripheral blood, taken in a trial of Ad26.COV2.S vaccine versus placebo. The V call is TRBV18, the J call TRBJ2-1; D uncertain. The DNA for the CDR3 is TGTGCCAGCTCACCACCGGGATTCTACAATGAGCAGTTCTTC. This gives the protein CASSPPGFYNEQFF.